This entry describes one T cell receptor (beta chain). The PCR was carried out with 60 Vbeta primers and 13 Jbeta primers. TCRdb's copy holds only in-frame clones and misses some; the assay was immunoSEQ multiplex PCR. The table records about 140,000 clones, roughly 80% of them present only once. The data were obtained in a study of cytomegalovirus exposure and HLA in healthy donors. Study background: Early on, a data release was issued that held 80 million or so unique TCRs from HLA-typed donors.

CDR1 SGHNT and CDR2 YENEEA come from the germline V gene. This CDR3 comprises 16 residues. Unmatched junction bases numbered 9, after V lost 4 bases and J lost 1 base. The receptor's source is a woman aged 25 to 39 in good health and CMV-seronegative. This chain uses TRBV11-3 with TRBJ1-1; 7 bases line up with TRBD1. Material: PBMCs. In nucleotides, the CDR3 is TGTGCCAGCAGCTGCAACAGGGGAAACTGGAACACTGAAGCTTTCTTT. This sequence encodes CASSCNRGNWNTEAFF.